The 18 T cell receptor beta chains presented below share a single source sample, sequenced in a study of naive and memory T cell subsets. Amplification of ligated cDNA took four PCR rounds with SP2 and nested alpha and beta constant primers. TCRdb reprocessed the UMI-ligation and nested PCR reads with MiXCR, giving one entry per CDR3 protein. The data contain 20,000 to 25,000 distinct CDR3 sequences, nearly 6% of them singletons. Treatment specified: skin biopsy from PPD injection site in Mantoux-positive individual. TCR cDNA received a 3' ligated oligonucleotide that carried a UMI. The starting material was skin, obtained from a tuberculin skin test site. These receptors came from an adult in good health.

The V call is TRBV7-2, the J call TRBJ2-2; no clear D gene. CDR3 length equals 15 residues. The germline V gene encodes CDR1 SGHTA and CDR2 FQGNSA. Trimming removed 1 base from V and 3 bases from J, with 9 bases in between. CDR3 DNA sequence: TGTGCCAGCAGCTTAGAGGCTACATACACCGGGGAGCTGTTTTTT. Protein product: CASSLEATYTGELFF.

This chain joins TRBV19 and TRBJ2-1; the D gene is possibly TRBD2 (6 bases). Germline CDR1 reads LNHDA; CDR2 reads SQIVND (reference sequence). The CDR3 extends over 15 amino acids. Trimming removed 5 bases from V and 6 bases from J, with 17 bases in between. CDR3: CASSGQEGLSNEQFF. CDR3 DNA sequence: TGTGCCAGTAGTGGTCAGGAGGGGCTCTCCAATGAGCAGTTCTTC.

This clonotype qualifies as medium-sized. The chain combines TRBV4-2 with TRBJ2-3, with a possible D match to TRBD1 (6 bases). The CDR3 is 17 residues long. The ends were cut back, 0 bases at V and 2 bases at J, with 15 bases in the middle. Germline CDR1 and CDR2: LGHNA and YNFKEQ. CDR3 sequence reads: CASSQDRTESYTDTQYF. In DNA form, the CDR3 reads TGTGCCAGCAGCCAAGATCGGACAGAATCCTACACAGATACGCAGTATTTT.

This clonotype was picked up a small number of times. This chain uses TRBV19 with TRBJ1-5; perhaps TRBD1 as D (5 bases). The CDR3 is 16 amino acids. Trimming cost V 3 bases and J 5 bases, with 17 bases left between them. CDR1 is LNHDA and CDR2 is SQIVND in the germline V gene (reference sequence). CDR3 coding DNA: TGTGCCAGTAGTATCTGGGGACCGCCGGAGGATCAGCCCCAGCATTTT. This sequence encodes CASSIWGPPEDQPQHF.

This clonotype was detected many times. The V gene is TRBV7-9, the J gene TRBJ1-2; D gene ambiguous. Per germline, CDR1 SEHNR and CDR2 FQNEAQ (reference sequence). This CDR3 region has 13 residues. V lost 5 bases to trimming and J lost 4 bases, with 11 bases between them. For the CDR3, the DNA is TGTGCCAGCAGCCCGACACCCGGCTATGGCTACACCTTC. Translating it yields CASSPTPGYGYTF.

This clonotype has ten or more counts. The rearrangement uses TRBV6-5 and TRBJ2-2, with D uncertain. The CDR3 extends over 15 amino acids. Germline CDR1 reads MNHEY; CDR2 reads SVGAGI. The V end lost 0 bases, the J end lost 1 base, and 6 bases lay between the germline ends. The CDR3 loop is CASSYSRQNTGELFF. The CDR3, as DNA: TGTGCCAGCAGTTACTCGAGACAGAACACCGGGGAGCTGTTTTTT.

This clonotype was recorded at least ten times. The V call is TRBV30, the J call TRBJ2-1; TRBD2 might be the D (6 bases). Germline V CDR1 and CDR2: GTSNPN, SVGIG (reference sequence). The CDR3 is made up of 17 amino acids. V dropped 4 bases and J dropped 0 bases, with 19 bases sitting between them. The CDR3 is CAWNPRDFPSSYNEQFF. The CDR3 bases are TGTGCCTGGAACCCAAGGGACTTTCCTAGCTCCTACAATGAGCAGTTCTTC.

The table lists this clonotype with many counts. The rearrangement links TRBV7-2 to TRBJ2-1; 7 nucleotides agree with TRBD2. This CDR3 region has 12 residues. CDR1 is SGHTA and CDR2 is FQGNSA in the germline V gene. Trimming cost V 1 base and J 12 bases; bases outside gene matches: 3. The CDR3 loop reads CASSLERDGQFF. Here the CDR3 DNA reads TGTGCCAGCAGCTTAGAGCGGGATGGGCAGTTCTTC.

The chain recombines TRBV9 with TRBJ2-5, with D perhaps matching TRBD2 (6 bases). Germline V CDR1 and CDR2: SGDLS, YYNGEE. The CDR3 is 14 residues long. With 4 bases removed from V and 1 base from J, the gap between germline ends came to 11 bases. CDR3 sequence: CASSSRDFQETQYF. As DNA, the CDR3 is TGTGCCAGCAGCTCTCGGGACTTCCAAGAGACCCAGTACTTC. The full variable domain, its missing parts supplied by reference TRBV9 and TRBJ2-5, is DSGVTQTPKHLITATGQRVTLRCSPRSGDLSVYWYQQSLDQGLQFLIQYYNGEERAKGNILERFSAQQFPDLHSELNLSSLELGDSALYFCASSSRDFQETQYFGPGTRLLVL.

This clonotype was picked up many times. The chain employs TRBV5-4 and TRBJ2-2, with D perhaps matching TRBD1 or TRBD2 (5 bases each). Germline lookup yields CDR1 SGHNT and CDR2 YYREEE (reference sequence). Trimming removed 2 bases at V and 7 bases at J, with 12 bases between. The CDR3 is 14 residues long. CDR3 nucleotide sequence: TGTGCCAGCAGCTTATCGGGGCGCGGCGGGGAGCTGTTTTTT. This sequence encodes CASSLSGRGGELFF.

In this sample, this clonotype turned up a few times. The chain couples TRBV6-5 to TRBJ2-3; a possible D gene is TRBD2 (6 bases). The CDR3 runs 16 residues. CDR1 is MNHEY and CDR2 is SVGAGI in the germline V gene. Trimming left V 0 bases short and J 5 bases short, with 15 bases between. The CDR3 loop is CASSYSGSGTQDTQYF. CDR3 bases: TGTGCCAGCAGTTACTCGGGTAGCGGAACCCAAGATACGCAGTATTTT.

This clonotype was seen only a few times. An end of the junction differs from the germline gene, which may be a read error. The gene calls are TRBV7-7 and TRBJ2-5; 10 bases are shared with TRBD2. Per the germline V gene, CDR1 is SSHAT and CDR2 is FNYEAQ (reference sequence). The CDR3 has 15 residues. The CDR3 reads CASSLELTSGETQYF. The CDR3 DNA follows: TGTGCTAGCAGCTTAGAGTTGACTAGCGGGGAGACCCAGTACTTC. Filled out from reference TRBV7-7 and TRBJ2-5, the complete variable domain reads GAGVSQSPRYKVTKRGQDVTLRCDPISSHATLYWYQQALGQGPEFLTYFNYEAQPDKSGLPSDRFSAERPEGSISTLTIQRTEQRDSAMYRCASSLELTSGETQYFGPGTRLLVL.

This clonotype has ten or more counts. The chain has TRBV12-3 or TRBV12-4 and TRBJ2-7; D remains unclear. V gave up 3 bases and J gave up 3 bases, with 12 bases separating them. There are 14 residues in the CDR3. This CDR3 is CASSFPQSYYEQYF. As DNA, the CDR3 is TGTGCCAGCAGTTTCCCCCAGTCTTACTACGAGCAGTACTTC.

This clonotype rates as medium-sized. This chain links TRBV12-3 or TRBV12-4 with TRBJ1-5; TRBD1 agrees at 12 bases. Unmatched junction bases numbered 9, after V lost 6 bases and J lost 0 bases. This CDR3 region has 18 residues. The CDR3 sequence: CASSLNRDRGHSNQPQHF. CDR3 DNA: TGTGCCAGCAGCTTAAACCGGGACAGGGGGCATAGCAATCAGCCCCAGCATTTT.

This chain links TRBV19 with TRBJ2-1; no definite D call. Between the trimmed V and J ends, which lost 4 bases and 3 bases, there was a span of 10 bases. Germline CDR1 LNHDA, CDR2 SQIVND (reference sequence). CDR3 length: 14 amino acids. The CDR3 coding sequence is TGTGCCAGTAGTAATCTCGGCTTCTACAATGAGCAGTTCTTC. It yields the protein CASSNLGFYNEQFF.

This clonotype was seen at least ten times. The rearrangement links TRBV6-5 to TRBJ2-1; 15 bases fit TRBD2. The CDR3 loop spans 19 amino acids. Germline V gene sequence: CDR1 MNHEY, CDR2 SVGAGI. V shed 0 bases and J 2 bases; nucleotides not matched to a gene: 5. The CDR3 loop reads CASSYSGLAGGYTYNEQFF. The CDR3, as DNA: TGTGCCAGCAGTTACTCGGGACTAGCGGGAGGCTATACCTACAATGAGCAGTTCTTC.

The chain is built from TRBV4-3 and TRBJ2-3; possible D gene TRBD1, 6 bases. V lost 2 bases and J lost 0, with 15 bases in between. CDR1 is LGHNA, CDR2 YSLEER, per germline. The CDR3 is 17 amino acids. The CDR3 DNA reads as TGCGCCAGCAGCCAATCTAGGAGCAGGGGTAGCACAGATACGCAGTATTTT. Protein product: CASSQSRSRGSTDTQYF.

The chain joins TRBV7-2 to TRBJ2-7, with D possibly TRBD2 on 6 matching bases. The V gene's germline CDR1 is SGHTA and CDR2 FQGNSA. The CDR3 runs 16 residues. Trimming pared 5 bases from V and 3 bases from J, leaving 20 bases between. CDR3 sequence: CASSPGPGEAFYEQYF. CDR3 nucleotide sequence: TGTGCCAGCAGCCCAGGCCCGGGAGAAGCGTTCTACGAGCAGTACTTC.